The sample holds a few counts of the clone carrying this TCR beta chain. The germline gives CDR1 SGHAT, CDR2 FQNNGV. There are 16 residues in the CDR3. V gave up 1 base and J gave up 2 bases; unmatched junction bases: 5. The data were taken from a study of blood T cell repertoires in COVID-19. Study overall: Spain, Italy and the United States supplied samples that represented acute and convalescent COVID-19. Sources were T cells, B-cell-depleted T cells, or PBMCs; the material itself was cDNA or gDNA.

Source study methods: Reference gene primer amplification in the assay estimated nucleated cell counts. The data were produced by immunoSEQ multiplex PCR, yet TCRdb's version contains in-frame clones alone and is incomplete. V, J and clone size were drawn from that table, and D and trimming were deduced from the DNA. Among some 350,000 clones listed, about 90% were seen once. The specimen was PBMCs or T cells enriched from blood (not recorded which). The TCR was taken from a man aged 30 to 39 who had recovered from COVID-19. The V gene is TRBV11-2, the J gene TRBJ2-7; 10 nucleotides agree with TRBD2. CDR3 coding DNA: TGTGCCAGCAGCTTAGGACGACTAGCGGGTACCTACGAGCAGTACTTC. Translation: CASSLGRLAGTYEQYF.